Sequencing of this TCR beta chain was carried out in a study of lymphopenia after photon versus proton radiotherapy. Whole-study findings and limits: Only patients who died were analyzed for survival; proton advantage is unproven.

Germline lookup yields CDR1 SSHAT and CDR2 FNYEAQ (reference sequence). This CDR3 comprises 13 residues. Measured with immunoSEQ multiplex PCR; TCRdb has only the in-frame clones, and not every one. This table has around 59,000 clones, approximately 84% appearing once. For this clone: Antigen unknown. Compared with germline, one end of the junction differs, possibly owing to a read error.

Sequencing was performed on peripheral blood, taken from a patient treated with proton-based radiotherapy. This receptor was taken from a man aged 60-69 years with pancreatic cancer. The chain has TRBV7-7 and TRBJ2-5; D is ambiguous. DNA for the CDR3: TGTGCTAGCAGCCCCGACTTACAAGAGACCCAGTACTTC. Its protein is CASSPDLQETQYF.